This TCR beta chain was captured by sequencing in a study of stem cell transplantation in POMP-related autoinflammatory disease. There are 15 residues in the CDR3. Germline CDR1 and CDR2: SGDLS and YYNGEE. V lost 0 bases, J lost 4 bases, and 10 bases lay in between. Repertoires were generated with immunoSEQ multiplex PCR, while TCRdb's copy carries only in-frame clones and drops some. The sample yields around 9,000 clones, roughly 85% seen once. Sequencing was performed on CD8+ T cells from PBMCs, taken after stem cell transplantation. This receptor was taken from a human patient with POMP-related autoinflammation and immune dysregulation (PRAID). Among the T cells, some may be from the graft donor. The chain carries TRBV9 and TRBJ2-2; D unclear. CDR3 protein: CASSVDQFVTGELFF. DNA for the CDR3: TGTGCCAGCAGCGTAGACCAGTTTGTCACCGGGGAGCTGTTTTTT.